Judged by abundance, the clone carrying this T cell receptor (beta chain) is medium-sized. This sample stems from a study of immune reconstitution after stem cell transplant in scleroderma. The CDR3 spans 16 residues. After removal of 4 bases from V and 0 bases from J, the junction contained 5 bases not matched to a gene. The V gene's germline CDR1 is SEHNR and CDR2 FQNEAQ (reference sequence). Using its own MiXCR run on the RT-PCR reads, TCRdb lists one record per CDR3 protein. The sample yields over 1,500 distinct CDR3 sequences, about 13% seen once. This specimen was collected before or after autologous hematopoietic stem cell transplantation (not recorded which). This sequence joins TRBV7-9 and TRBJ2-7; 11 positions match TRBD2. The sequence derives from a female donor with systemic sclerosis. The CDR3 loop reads CASSSRLAGSSYEQYF. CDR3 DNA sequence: TGTGCCAGCAGCTCAAGACTAGCGGGAAGCTCCTACGAGCAGTACTTC.